Shown below are 19 T cell receptor beta chains from a single sample sequenced in a study of cytomegalovirus exposure and HLA in healthy donors. Vbeta (60) and Jbeta (13) primers were used in the PCR. Only in-frame clones appear in the TCRdb table, and some are missing; sequencing was by immunoSEQ multiplex PCR. Among about 210,000 clones, 78% were seen once, and the ten largest hold approximately 0.49%. The material sequenced was PBMCs. These TCRs come from a boy younger than 18 in good health and CMV-seronegative.

V and J are TRBV10-3 and TRBJ1-2; no reliable D call. Trimming shortened V by 4 bases and J by 8 bases, and 14 bases separated the two germline ends. The CDR3 extends over 13 amino acids. CDR1 and CDR2 from the germline V gene are ENHRY and SYGVKD. CDR3 bases: TGTGCCATCAGTGGCATGAGAGGGTACGGCTACACCTTC. Encoded protein: CAISGMRGYGYTF.

This chain links TRBV11-3 with TRBJ2-7, with D possibly TRBD1 on 5 matching bases. V was pared by 4 bases and J by 2 bases, with 18 bases between. Germline V gene data show CDR1 as SGHNT and CDR2 as YENEEA. The CDR3 covers 16 residues. Written as DNA, the CDR3 is TGTGCCAGCAGCTCGCGCCAGGACAAGATGGCCTACGAGCAGTACTTC. It yields the protein CASSSRQDKMAYEQYF.

This clone appeared once. The chain combines TRBV7-2 with TRBJ1-1; D possibly corresponds to TRBD1 (5 bases). The CDR3 contains 14 residues. The germline gives CDR1 SGHTA, CDR2 FQGNSA. Trimming removed 5 bases at V and 4 bases at J, with 14 bases between. CDR3 loop: CASSLFRGGTEAFF. CDR3 bases: TGTGCCAGCAGCCTTTTTCGGGGGGGCACTGAAGCTTTCTTT.

This chain joins TRBV6-5 and TRBJ1-1; 12 bases agree with TRBD1. CDR1 is MNHEY and CDR2 is SVGAGI in the germline V gene. The CDR3 runs 13 residues. J was trimmed by 4 bases and V by 6 bases; bases with no gene match: 0. The CDR3 here is CASRGQGATEAFF. The CDR3 bases are TGTGCCAGCAGGGGACAGGGGGCCACTGAAGCTTTCTTT.

The rearrangement uses TRBV25-1 and TRBJ2-1; 15 bases match TRBD2. Trimming cost V 3 bases and J 7 bases; bases outside gene matches: 10. Germline loops: CDR1 MGHDK, CDR2 SYGVNS. The CDR3 is 18 residues long. CDR3 coding DNA: TGTGCCAGCAGTGATGGACTAGCGGGAGGGCCTGCTCCTAATGAGCAGTTCTTC. It yields the protein CASSDGLAGGPAPNEQFF.

On this clone itself: Germline and junction disagree at one end, which may indicate a read error. The gene calls are TRBV9 and TRBJ1-2; D is perhaps TRBD1 (6 bases). Per germline, CDR1 SGDLS and CDR2 YYNGEE. CDR3 length equals 14 residues. CDR3 loop: CASSVADRSYDYTF. CDR3 DNA: TGTGCCAGCAGCGTAGCCGACAGGAGTTATGACTACACCTTC.

V usage is TRBV11-3 and J usage is TRBJ1-4, with 7 bases lining up with TRBD1. J gave up 4 bases and V 1 base, and 6 bases lay outside the gene matches. Germline CDR1 and CDR2: SGHNT and YENEEA. This CDR3 contains 16 residues. The CDR3 DNA follows: TGTGCCAGCAGCTTAGGATCCCAGGGGGGTAATGAAAAACTGTTTTTT. Amino acids: CASSLGSQGGNEKLFF.

The rearrangement links TRBV11-1 to TRBJ2-1, with D tentatively TRBD2 (6 bases). The CDR3 is 15 residues long. The V end was cut by 1 base, the J end by 8 bases, with 15 bases between. CDR1 is SGHAT and CDR2 is FQDESV in the germline V gene (reference sequence). The CDR3 coding sequence is TGTGCCAGCAGCTTAGGGCGGGGTGGGCTCCATGAGCAGTTCTTC. It specifies CASSLGRGGLHEQFF. Looking up the rest from reference TRBV11-1 and TRBJ2-1 gives the full variable domain: EAEVAQSPRYKITEKSQAVAFWCDPISGHATLYWYRQILGQGPELLVQFQDESVVDDSQLPKDRFSAERLKGVDSTLKIQPAELGDSAMYLCASSLGRGGLHEQFFGPGTRLTVL.

V gene TRBV5-1 combines with J gene TRBJ2-5; 7 bases are a match to TRBD1. CDR1 SGHRS and CDR2 YFSETQ come from the germline V gene. After removal of 4 bases from V and 2 bases from J, the junction contained 5 bases not matched to a gene. The CDR3 sequence is 14 residues long. The DNA for the CDR3 is TGCGCCAGCAGCATCGGACAGGTGCAAGAGACCCAGTACTTC. Its protein is CASSIGQVQETQYF.

This clone was counted only a few times. The rearrangement uses TRBV4-1 and TRBJ1-2; D is perhaps TRBD1 (5 bases). CDR1 is MGHRA, CDR2 YSYEKL, per germline. Trimming stripped 6 bases from V and 4 bases from J, with 21 bases between. The CDR3 contains 16 residues. CDR3 loop: CASRSPGTLEGYGYTF. In nucleotides, the CDR3 is TGCGCCAGCAGGAGCCCTGGGACTCTCGAGGGCTATGGCTACACCTTC.

The CDR3 nucleotides read TGTGCCAGCAGCTTAGGTCACAGGGCAAACTATGGCTACACCTTC. Amino acid sequence: CASSLGHRANYGYTF. The chain uses TRBV7-9 and TRBJ1-2; D is possibly TRBD1 (6 bases). The CDR3 has 15 amino acids. The germline gives CDR1 SEHNR, CDR2 FQNEAQ (reference sequence). V lost 1 base and J 2 bases, leaving 11 bases between the germline ends.

The rearrangement links TRBV7-9 to TRBJ2-1; 8 bases match TRBD1. Germline-derived CDR1 and CDR2 are SEHNR and FQNEAQ (reference sequence). The CDR3 contains 14 residues. V lost 4 bases and J lost 7; bases outside the gene matches: 6. CDR3 protein: CASSSWTGFNEQFF. CDR3 sequence (DNA): TGTGCCAGCAGCTCCTGGACAGGGTTTAATGAGCAGTTCTTC.

The chain carries TRBV2 and TRBJ2-7, with TRBD2 matching 7 bases. J was trimmed by 6 bases and V by 2 bases; bases with no gene match: 10. This CDR3 is 15 amino acids long. Germline CDR1 reads SNHLY; CDR2 reads FYNNEI. The CDR3 nucleotides are TGTGCCAGCAGTGAACGGTCCCAGCGGGGCTTCGAGCAGTACTTC. Translated: CASSERSQRGFEQYF.

V and J are TRBV10-2 and TRBJ2-3; 8 positions match TRBD2. Germline V gene sequence: CDR1 WSHSY, CDR2 SAAADI. The CDR3 is 16 amino acids. Losses at the gene ends were 6 bases for V and 1 base for J; bases not matched to a gene: 9. The CDR3 DNA reads as TGCGCCAGCAGGGAAGCCTCAGCGGGGGGCACAGATACGCAGTATTTT. Its protein product is CASREASAGGTDTQYF.

The V gene is TRBV7-9, the J gene TRBJ2-7, with D perhaps matching TRBD1 (6 bases). Germline V gene data show CDR1 as SEHNR and CDR2 as FQNEAQ (reference sequence). Trimming removed 5 bases from V and 2 bases from J, with 10 bases in between. The CDR3 loop spans 13 amino acids. The CDR3 region is CASSLTGAYEQYF. CDR3 sequence (DNA): TGTGCCAGCAGCCTGACAGGAGCCTACGAGCAGTACTTC.

With respect to this clone: The sample holds other DNA sequences that translate to the same CDR3. The gene calls are TRBV2 and TRBJ1-2; weak D call: TRBD1 (5 bases). Trimming removed 4 bases from V and 4 bases from J, with 10 bases in between. Per the germline V gene, CDR1 is SNHLY and CDR2 is FYNNEI. This CDR3 has 13 amino acids. The CDR3 DNA follows: TGTGCCAGCAGTGTCGACAGTCTCTATGGCTACACCTTC. The encoded protein is CASSVDSLYGYTF.

This clone was detected only a few times. The J gene is TRBJ2-1, the V gene TRBV19, with unresolved D. Per the germline V gene, CDR1 is LNHDA and CDR2 is SQIVND (reference sequence). The CDR3 spans 13 residues. V was clipped by 2 bases and J by 5 bases, with 7 bases between them. The CDR3 spells CASSISVHNEQFF. The CDR3 DNA sequence: TGTGCCAGTAGTATATCAGTGCACAATGAGCAGTTCTTC.

V gene TRBV6-5 combines with J gene TRBJ1-1; 7 bases line up with TRBD1. J lost 1 base, V lost 5 bases, and 7 bases had no gene match. Germline lookup yields CDR1 MNHEY and CDR2 SVGAGI. This CDR3 spans 15 amino acids. The DNA for the CDR3 is TGTGCCAGCAGTCCGAGGACAGGCCCGAACACTGAAGCTTTCTTT. It codes for CASSPRTGPNTEAFF.

This chain connects TRBV7-9 to TRBJ1-4, with 9 bases that match TRBD1. The CDR3 has 14 amino acids. Germline loops: CDR1 SEHNR, CDR2 FQNEAQ (reference sequence). V was clipped by 3 bases and J by 10 bases; unmatched bases: 6. The CDR3 nucleotides read TGTGCCAGCAGCTTGACTCTGGACAGGGGAAAACTGTTTTTT. This codes for CASSLTLDRGKLFF.